Shown below are 18 T cell receptor beta chains from a single sample sequenced in a study of CD8 T cells in ankylosing spondylitis. A single record per CDR3 protein comes from TCRdb applying MiXCR to the 5' RACE reads. Of 100,000 or so distinct CDR3 sequences detected, 24% appear once; the ten largest clones hold 9% to 15%. Material for sequencing was synovial fluid, either unsorted or a sorted T cell fraction (not recorded which). These receptors were taken from a male donor with ankylosing spondylitis.

This chain joins TRBV7-2 and TRBJ2-2; TRBD2 matches 10 bases. V gave up 2 bases and J gave up 1 base; unmatched junction bases: 4. The germline V gene has CDR1 SGHTA and CDR2 FQGNSA. CDR3 size: 17 residues. CDR3 DNA: TGTGCCAGCAGCTTAAAGAGGACTAGCGGGAACACCGGGGAGCTGTTTTTT. Translated: CASSLKRTSGNTGELFF.

This chain links TRBV6-1 with TRBJ2-3; D is unclear. V was clipped by 0 bases and J by 5 bases, with 12 bases between them. Germline values: CDR1 MNHNS, CDR2 SASEGT. This CDR3 is 15 amino acids long. The CDR3 DNA sequence: TGTGCCAGCAGTGAAGCAACCCATTGGAGAGATACGCAGTATTTT. Protein sequence: CASSEATHWRDTQYF.

The chain recombines TRBV6-6 with TRBJ1-5; D remains ambiguous. Germline loops: CDR1 MNHNY, CDR2 SVGAGI (reference sequence). Trimming left V 7 bases short and J 5 bases short, with 12 bases between. CDR3 size: 13 residues. The CDR3 here is CASNSLVDQPQHF. Written as DNA, the CDR3 is TGTGCCAGCAATTCTTTGGTGGATCAGCCCCAGCATTTT.

The chain carries TRBV11-2 and TRBJ2-1, with TRBD2 identical over 7 bases. V lost 4 bases to trimming and J lost 2 bases; unmatched junction nucleotides: 11. Germline loops: CDR1 SGHAT, CDR2 FQNNGV. This CDR3 spans 17 amino acids. The chain's CDR3 is CASSSSNWDYTYNEQFF. CDR3 bases: TGTGCCAGCAGCTCCTCTAATTGGGACTACACCTACAATGAGCAGTTCTTC.

CDR3 nucleotide sequence: TGCAGTGCTAGCCCCCGACGGGAACAGCCCCAGCATTTT. This codes for CSASPRREQPQHF. The genes are TRBV20-1 and TRBJ1-5, with D unresolved. The ends were cut back, 3 bases at V and 7 bases at J, with 13 bases in the middle. Germline CDR1 reads DFQATT; CDR2 reads SNEGSKA (reference sequence). The CDR3 runs 13 residues.

This clonotype was found a few times. The rearrangement links TRBV9 to TRBJ1-2; D remains ambiguous. Germline lookup yields CDR1 SGDLS and CDR2 YYNGEE. This CDR3 region has 14 residues. V dropped 0 bases and J dropped 2 bases, with 8 bases sitting between them. The CDR3 loop reads CASSVGQRNYGYTF. For the CDR3, the DNA is TGTGCCAGCAGCGTAGGCCAACGGAACTATGGCTACACCTTC.

The sample holds a few counts of this clonotype. The rearrangement uses TRBV29-1 and TRBJ1-1; D is unclear. This CDR3 contains 13 residues. Per germline, CDR1 SQVTM and CDR2 ANQGSEA. The germline V and J ends were trimmed by 3 bases and 1 base, with 9 bases remaining between them. In nucleotides, the CDR3 is TGCAGCGTTGAGAGAGGGTCGAACACTGAAGCTTTCTTT. As protein: CSVERGSNTEAFF. Full variable domain (outside the CDR3, taken from reference TRBV29-1 and TRBJ1-1): SAVISQKPSRDICQRGTSLTIQCQVDSQVTMMFWYRQQPGQSLTLIATANQGSEATYESGFVIDKFPISRPNLTFSTLTVSNMSPEDSSIYLCSVERGSNTEAFFGQGTRLTVV.

The rearrangement uses TRBV4-1 and TRBJ2-3, with D possibly TRBD2 on 6 matching bases. With 0 bases removed from V and 4 bases from J, the gap between germline ends came to 17 bases. Germline V gene data show CDR1 as MGHRA and CDR2 as YSYEKL. The CDR3 sequence is 17 residues long. As DNA, the CDR3 is TGCGCCAGCAGCCAAGATGTATTGGGAGGCGGGGCAGATACGCAGTATTTT. As protein: CASSQDVLGGGADTQYF.

The chain has TRBV30 and TRBJ2-7; D remains ambiguous. The CDR3 spans 12 residues. Germline-derived CDR1 and CDR2 are GTSNPN and SVGIG (reference sequence). Trimming cost V 7 bases and J 2 bases, with 12 bases left between them. The CDR3: CAYDGPTYEQYF. For the CDR3, the DNA is TGTGCCTACGACGGGCCCACCTACGAGCAGTACTTC. The variable domain in full, with the rest retrieved from reference TRBV30 and TRBJ2-7, is SQTIHQWPATLVQPVGSPLSLECTVEGTSNPNLYWYRQAAGRGLQLLFYSVGIGQISSEVPQNLSASRPQDRQFILSSKKLLLSDSGFYLCAYDGPTYEQYFGPGTRLTVT.

This clonotype was observed at least ten times. The chain uses TRBV25-1 and TRBJ2-2; 7 nucleotides align to TRBD2. CDR3 length equals 15 residues. Germline V gene data show CDR1 as MGHDK and CDR2 as SYGVNS. V shed 2 bases, J shed 5 bases, and the junction held 5 bases outside the gene matches. The CDR3: CASSEIGLVTGELFF. The CDR3 bases are TGTGCCAGCAGTGAAATAGGACTAGTTACCGGGGAGCTGTTTTTT. Full variable domain (missing parts from reference TRBV25-1 and TRBJ2-2): EADIYQTPRYLVIGTGKKITLECSQTMGHDKMYWYQQDPGMELHLIHYSYGVNSTEKGDLSSESTVSRIRTEHFPLTLESARPSHTSQYLCASSEIGLVTGELFFGEGSRLTVL.

The J gene is TRBJ1-4, the V gene TRBV20-1, with D unresolved. Germline V gene sequence: CDR1 DFQATT, CDR2 SNEGSKA (reference sequence). The V and J ends lost 6 bases and 5 bases respectively, with 16 bases between them. This CDR3 has 14 amino acids. DNA of the CDR3: TGCAGTGCGCAGAACACGGCCCTCAATGAAAAACTGTTTTTT. Translating it yields CSAQNTALNEKLFF.

This clonotype was counted between two and nine times. This chain connects TRBV11-2 to TRBJ2-5, with D perhaps TRBD2 (5 bases). The CDR3 has 13 residues. With 3 bases removed from V and 6 bases from J, the gap between germline ends came to 11 bases. Germline V CDR1 and CDR2: SGHAT, FQNNGV. The CDR3 DNA reads as TGTGCCAGCAGCTTGGGCCCGGGAAAGACCCAGTACTTC. Translation gives CASSLGPGKTQYF.

This chain connects TRBV7-9 to TRBJ1-1; D is uncertain. Germline CDR1 reads SEHNR; CDR2 reads FQNEAQ (reference sequence). Trimming removed 5 bases from V and 4 bases from J, with 8 bases in between. The CDR3 totals 12 residues. The CDR3 loop reads CASSRVITEAFF. DNA of the CDR3: TGTGCCAGCAGCCGAGTTATCACTGAAGCTTTCTTT.

The chain joins TRBV7-6 to TRBJ2-1; TRBD2 matches 7 bases. V shed 3 bases and J 3 bases; nucleotides not matched to a gene: 2. Per the germline V gene, CDR1 is SGHVS and CDR2 is FNYEAQ. The CDR3 runs to 14 residues. The CDR3 DNA reads as TGTGCCAGCAGCTTCAGCGGGATCTACAATGAGCAGTTCTTC. This sequence encodes CASSFSGIYNEQFF.

This clonotype showed up just a few times. The chain couples TRBV5-1 to TRBJ2-5; D unresolved. This CDR3 has 13 amino acids. Trimming removed 0 bases at V and 2 bases at J, with 5 bases between. Germline V lookup: CDR1 SGHRS, CDR2 YFSETQ. The CDR3 loop reads CASSLEPQETQYF. The CDR3 DNA is TGCGCCAGCAGCTTGGAGCCACAAGAGACCCAGTACTTC.

This clonotype has just a few counts. The CDR3 loop reads CASSTRQGTTDTQYF. The DNA of the CDR3 is TGTGCCAGCAGCACACGACAGGGAACTACAGATACGCAGTATTTT. The chain uses TRBV9 and TRBJ2-3; TRBD1 aligns across 7 bases. The CDR3 is made up of 15 amino acids. V was clipped by 4 bases and J by 3 bases; unmatched bases: 8. Germline loops: CDR1 SGDLS, CDR2 YYNGEE.

This clonotype has a count of ten or more. Given the absence of the conserved phenylalanine or tryptophan at the CDR3 end, a read error is likely. The DNA is omitted, as the CDR3 cannot be located on it reliably, and the CDR3 follows TCRdb's listing. The J gene is TRBJ1-4, the V gene TRBV4-2. The CDR3 spans 10 amino acids, including both terminal residues. Germline CDR1 reads LGHNA; CDR2 reads YNFKEQ. CDR3 region: CASSQGEGRV.

This clonotype was found a few times. This sequence joins TRBV20-1 and TRBJ2-2; D not resolved. From germline, CDR1 is DFQATT and CDR2 SNEGSKA (reference sequence). The CDR3 consists of 15 residues. V was pared by 3 bases and J by 0 bases, with 11 bases between. CDR3 sequence: CSARYWGSNTGELFF. In DNA, the CDR3 is TGCAGTGCTAGGTACTGGGGTTCGAACACCGGGGAGCTGTTTTTT.